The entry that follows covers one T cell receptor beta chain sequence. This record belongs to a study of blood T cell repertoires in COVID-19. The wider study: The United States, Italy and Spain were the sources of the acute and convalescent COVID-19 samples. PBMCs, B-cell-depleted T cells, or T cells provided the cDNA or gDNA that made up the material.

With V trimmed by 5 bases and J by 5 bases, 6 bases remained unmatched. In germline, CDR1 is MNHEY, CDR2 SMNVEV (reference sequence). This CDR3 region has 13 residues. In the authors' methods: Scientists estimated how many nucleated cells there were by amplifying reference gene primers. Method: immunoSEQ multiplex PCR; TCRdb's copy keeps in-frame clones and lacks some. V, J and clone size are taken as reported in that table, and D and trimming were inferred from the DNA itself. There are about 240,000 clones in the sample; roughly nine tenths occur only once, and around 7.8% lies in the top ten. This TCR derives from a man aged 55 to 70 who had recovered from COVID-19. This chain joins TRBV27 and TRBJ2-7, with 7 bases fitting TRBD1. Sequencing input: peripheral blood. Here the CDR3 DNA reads TGTGCCAGCAGTAAGACAGGGAACCACGAGCAGTACTTC. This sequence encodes CASSKTGNHEQYF.